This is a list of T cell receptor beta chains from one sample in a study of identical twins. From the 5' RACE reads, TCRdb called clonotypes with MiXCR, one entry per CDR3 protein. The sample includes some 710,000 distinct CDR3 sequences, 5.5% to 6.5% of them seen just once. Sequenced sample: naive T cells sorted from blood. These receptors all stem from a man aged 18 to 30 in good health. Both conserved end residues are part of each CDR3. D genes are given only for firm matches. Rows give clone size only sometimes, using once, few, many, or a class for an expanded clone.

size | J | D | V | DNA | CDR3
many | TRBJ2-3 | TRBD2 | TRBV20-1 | TGCAGTGCCTCGGGACTAGCGGGCACAGATACGCAGTATTTT | CSASGLAGTDTQYF
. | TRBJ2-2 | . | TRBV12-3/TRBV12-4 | TGTGCCAGCAGTCCCGGGACCTGGGGTGAGCTGTTTTTT | CASSPGTWGELFF
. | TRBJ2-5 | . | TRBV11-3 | TGTGCCAGCAATCTCGGTGGGGAGACCCAGTACTTC | CASNLGGETQYF
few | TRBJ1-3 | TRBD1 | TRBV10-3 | TGTGCCATGACTCTAGACAGGGACCCTGGAAACACCATATATTTT | CAMTLDRDPGNTIYF
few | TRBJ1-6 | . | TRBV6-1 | TGTGCCAGCATCCCAGGGAATAATTCACCCCTCCACTTT | CASIPGNNSPLHF
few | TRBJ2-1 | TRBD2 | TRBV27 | TGTGCCAGCAGTTTCTTACGGACTAGCGGATACAATGAGCAGTTCTTC | CASSFLRTSGYNEQFF
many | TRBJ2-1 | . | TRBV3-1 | TGTGCCAGCAGCTTGGAGTTAGTGGGTTACAATGAGCAGTTCTTC | CASSLELVGYNEQFF
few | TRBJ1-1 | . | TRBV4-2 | TGTGCCAGCAGCCGAAGAGACATTATGGGAACTGAAGCTTTCTTT | CASSRRDIMGTEAFF
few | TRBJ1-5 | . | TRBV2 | TGTGCCAGCAGTGCGGCGGGGAATAGCAATCAGCCCCAGCATTTT | CASSAAGNSNQPQHF
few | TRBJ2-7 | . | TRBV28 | TGTGCCAGCAGTTCCCTCGGGCCGGCCGAGCAGTACTTC | CASSSLGPAEQYF
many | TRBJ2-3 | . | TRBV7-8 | TGTGCCAGCAGCTTAGCAAGGTGGGGGGGCGACACAGATACGCAGTATTTT | CASSLARWGGDTDTQYF
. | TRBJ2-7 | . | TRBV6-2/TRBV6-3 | TGTGCCAGCAGTTTCGGATTCGGATACGAGCAGTACTTC | CASSFGFGYEQYF
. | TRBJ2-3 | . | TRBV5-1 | TGCGCCAGCAGCTTGGCCCTAGCTTTTACCACAGATACGCAGTATTTT | CASSLALAFTTDTQYF
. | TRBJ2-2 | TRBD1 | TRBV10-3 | TGTGCCATCAACCTACAGGGGGCAAGCTTGACCGGGGAGCTGTTTTTT | CAINLQGASLTGELFF
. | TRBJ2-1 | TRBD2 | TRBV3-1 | TGTGCCAGCAGCCAACCAGCGGGAGGGCCTCGGGATGAGCAGTTCTTC | CASSQPAGGPRDEQFF
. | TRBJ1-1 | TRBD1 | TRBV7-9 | TGTGCCAGCAGCTCCAGGACAGGCCGCATGAACACTGAAGCTTTCTTT | CASSSRTGRMNTEAFF
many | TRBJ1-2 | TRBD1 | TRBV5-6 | TGTGCCAGCAGCGGGGGACAGTTTAACTATGGCTACACCTTC | CASSGGQFNYGYTF
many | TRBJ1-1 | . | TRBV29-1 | TGCAGCGTTGAAGGCCCGAACACTGAAGCTTTCTTT | CSVEGPNTEAFF
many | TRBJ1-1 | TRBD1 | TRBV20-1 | TGCAGTGCTCTGAACAGGGGAGGTGCTGAAGCTTTCTTT | CSALNRGGAEAFF
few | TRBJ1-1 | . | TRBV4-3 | TGCGCCAGCAGCCAAGGCTTACAGGGTAACACTGAAGCTTTCTTT | CASSQGLQGNTEAFF
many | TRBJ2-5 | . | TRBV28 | TGTGCCAGCAGGGTCCCCGGGACTGAAGAGACCCAGTACTTC | CASRVPGTEETQYF
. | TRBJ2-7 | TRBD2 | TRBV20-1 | TGCAGTGCTACCGGGTTAGGAGCGGGAGGGACCTACGAGCAGTACTTC | CSATGLGAGGTYEQYF
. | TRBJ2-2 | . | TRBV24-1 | TGTGCCACCAGTGAGGTCGGCCTAGCGAACACCGGGGAGCTGTTTTTT | CATSEVGLANTGELFF
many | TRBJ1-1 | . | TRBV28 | TGTGCCAGCAGACGGGTGAACACTGAAGCTTTCTTT | CASRRVNTEAFF
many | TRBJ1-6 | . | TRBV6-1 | TGTGCCAGCAGACCGACACTCTCGAGCTCCTATAATTCACCCCTCCACTTT | CASRPTLSSSYNSPLHF
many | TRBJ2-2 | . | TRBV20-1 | TGCAGTGCTAGACCCAGGGGCATGAACACCGGGGAGCTGTTTTTT | CSARPRGMNTGELFF
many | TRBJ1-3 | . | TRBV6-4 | TGTGCCAGCAGTGACTCCAGCTCTGGAAACACCATATATTTT | CASSDSSSGNTIYF
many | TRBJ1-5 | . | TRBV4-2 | TGTGCCAGCAGCCAAGATAATCAGCCCCAGCATTTT | CASSQDNQPQHF
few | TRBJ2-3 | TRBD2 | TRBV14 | TGTGCCAGCAGCCAGAGACTAGCGGGAGTCGGGCCAGATACGCAGTATTTT | CASSQRLAGVGPDTQYF
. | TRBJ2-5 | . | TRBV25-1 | TGTGCCAGCAGTGAATGGGGGGACACAGGGGAGACCCAGTACTTC | CASSEWGDTGETQYF
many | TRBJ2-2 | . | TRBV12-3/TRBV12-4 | TGTGCCAGCAGTTTAACAGGACTGAACACCGGGGAGCTGTTTTTT | CASSLTGLNTGELFF
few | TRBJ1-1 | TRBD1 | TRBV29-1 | TGCAGCGCCGGACAGGGGGCGGTTGAAGCTTTCTTT | CSAGQGAVEAFF
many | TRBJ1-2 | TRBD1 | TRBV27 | TGTGCCAGCAGTTTTGGACCGGGACAGGGGCTGGAAACCTTC | CASSFGPGQGLETF
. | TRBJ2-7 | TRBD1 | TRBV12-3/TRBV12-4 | TGTGCCAGCAGCAAAGCCCGGGACAGGGAAACCTACGAGCAGTACTTC | CASSKARDRETYEQYF
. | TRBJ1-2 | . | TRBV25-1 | TGTGCCAGCAGTGAAAAACTCACGGACGCCTATGGCTACACCTTC | CASSEKLTDAYGYTF